What follows are 28 T cell receptor beta chains derived from one specimen sequenced in a study of CD8+ T cells in alopecia areata. In each case, RNA was isolated and then reverse transcribed into cDNA as the sequencing template. Data came from immunoSEQ multiplex PCR; TCRdb stores just in-frame clones and leaves some out. The sample records some 210,000 clones, about 60% being singletons. The input for sequencing was CD4+ T cells sorted from blood, taken at week 0. Every receptor here comes from a human donor with alopecia areata.

This chain links TRBV30 with TRBJ2-4, with D possibly TRBD2 on 6 matching bases. V lost 6 bases and J lost 4, with 22 bases in between. The germline V gene encodes CDR1 GTSNPN and CDR2 SVGIG (reference sequence). This CDR3 comprises 16 residues. CDR3 nucleotide sequence: TGTGCCTGTTGGCCTGGTGCGACGGGGGAGAAAAACATTCAGTACTTC. As protein: CACWPGATGEKNIQYF. Using reference TRBV30 and TRBJ2-4 for the parts outside the CDR3, the full variable domain is SQTIHQWPATLVQPVGSPLSLECTVEGTSNPNLYWYRQAAGRGLQLLFYSVGIGQISSEVPQNLSASRPQDRQFILSSKKLLLSDSGFYLCACWPGATGEKNIQYFGAGTRLSVL.

This clone was counted between two and nine times. The CDR3 region is CASSHEDNSPLHF. Written as DNA, the CDR3 is TGTGCCAGCAGCCACGAGGATAATTCACCCCTCCACTTT. The chain combines TRBV27 with TRBJ1-6; no definite D call. The CDR3 consists of 13 residues. The germline V gene has CDR1 MNHEY and CDR2 SMNVEV (reference sequence). Trimming pared 6 bases from V and 5 bases from J, leaving 8 bases between.

V usage is TRBV9 and J usage is TRBJ1-5; tentatively, D is TRBD1 (5 bases). Germline CDR1 and CDR2: SGDLS and YYNGEE. V was pared by 5 bases and J by 0 bases, with 9 bases between. CDR3 size: 14 residues. Written as DNA, the CDR3 is TGTGCCAGCAGTGCAGGGAATAGCAATCAGCCCCAGCATTTT. Translation gives CASSAGNSNQPQHF.

This rearrangement joins TRBV19 to TRBJ2-3, with D maybe TRBD1 (5 bases). Trimming took off 3 bases at V and 0 bases at J, with 10 bases between the two ends. This CDR3 region has 15 residues. The germline CDR1 and CDR2 sequences are LNHDA and SQIVND (reference sequence). The CDR3 here is CASSIDSSSTDTQYF. Written as DNA, the CDR3 is TGTGCCAGTAGTATTGACAGCTCTAGCACAGATACGCAGTATTTT.

The chain uses TRBV30 and TRBJ2-5, with 8 bases matching TRBD1. Judging by the DNA end, TRBJ2-7 fits better; the J call may be wrong. This CDR3 has 12 amino acids. Germline V CDR1 and CDR2: GTSNPN, SVGIG (reference sequence). CDR3 region: CAWRTGAHEQYF. Here the CDR3 DNA reads TGTGCCTGGAGGACAGGGGCCCACGAGCAGTACTTC.

The chain combines TRBV7-8 with TRBJ2-1, with TRBD2 identical over 8 bases. The CDR3 sequence is 14 residues long. Germline V gives CDR1 SGHVS, CDR2 FQNEAQ. V lost 3 bases and J lost 6; bases outside the gene matches: 4. Here the CDR3 reads CASSLSGGINEQFF. The CDR3, as DNA: TGTGCCAGCAGCTTGTCGGGAGGGATCAATGAGCAGTTCTTC.

The V gene is TRBV5-6, the J gene TRBJ1-5; 9 bases fit TRBD1. J lost 4 bases, V lost 4 bases, and 3 bases had no gene match. Germline-derived CDR1 and CDR2 are SGHDT and YYEEEE. CDR3 length equals 14 residues. The CDR3 sequence is CASSKDRGNQPQHF. The CDR3 DNA follows: TGTGCCAGCAGCAAGGACAGGGGTAATCAGCCCCAGCATTTT.

In its sample, this clone was seen a few times. Written as DNA, the CDR3 is TGTGCCTGGAGGCCGGACAGGCCTACCGCTGAAGCTTTCTTT. Amino acids: CAWRPDRPTAEAFF. The chain links TRBV30 to TRBJ1-1, with 7 positions matching TRBD1. This CDR3 contains 14 residues. V trimming: 3 bases; J trimming: 6 bases; junction bases outside the gene matches: 10. Germline lookup yields CDR1 GTSNPN and CDR2 SVGIG (reference sequence).

The chain combines TRBV30 with TRBJ1-6, with TRBD1 identical over 8 bases. CDR1 and CDR2 from the germline V gene are GTSNPN and SVGIG (reference sequence). Trimming cost V 5 bases and J 0 bases; bases outside gene matches: 3. This CDR3 comprises 15 residues. CDR3 DNA sequence: TGTGCCTGGTGGGACAGGAGCTCCTATAATTCACCCCTCCACTTT. Amino acid sequence: CAWWDRSSYNSPLHF. Combining the CDR3 with reference TRBV30 and TRBJ1-6 gives the whole variable domain SQTIHQWPATLVQPVGSPLSLECTVEGTSNPNLYWYRQAAGRGLQLLFYSVGIGQISSEVPQNLSASRPQDRQFILSSKKLLLSDSGFYLCAWWDRSSYNSPLHFGNGTRLTVT.

This chain connects TRBV6-5 to TRBJ2-2; weak D call: TRBD1 (6 bases). CDR3 size: 15 residues. CDR1 is MNHEY, CDR2 SVGAGI, per germline. Trimming removed 6 bases at V and 2 bases at J, with 13 bases between. The CDR3 here is CASRDSYLNTGELFF. DNA for the CDR3: TGTGCCAGCAGGGACAGCTACCTTAACACCGGGGAGCTGTTTTTT.

The chain links TRBV6-5 to TRBJ1-4; perhaps TRBD1 as D (5 bases). V lost 7 bases, J lost 7 bases, and 13 bases lay in between. The CDR3 totals 13 residues. Germline V lookup: CDR1 MNHEY, CDR2 SVGAGI. The DNA for the CDR3 is TGTGCCAGCAAGGATCGGGGGGTTGAAAAACTGTTTTTT. Its translation is CASKDRGVEKLFF.

This clone was counted only a few times. The chain combines TRBV5-6 with TRBJ1-5, with 7 bases identical to TRBD1. Losses at the gene ends were 2 bases for V and 4 bases for J; bases not matched to a gene: 3. Germline loops: CDR1 SGHDT, CDR2 YYEEEE. The CDR3 runs 14 residues. Here the CDR3 reads CASSFLQGNQPQHF. CDR3 sequence (DNA): TGTGCCAGCAGCTTCCTACAGGGGAATCAGCCCCAGCATTTT. Together with reference TRBV5-6 and TRBJ1-5, the CDR3 gives the full variable domain: DAGVTQSPTHLIKTRGQQVTLRCSPKSGHDTVSWYQQALGQGPQFIFQYYEEEERQRGNFPDRFSGHQFPNYSSELNVNALLLGDSALYLCASSFLQGNQPQHFGDGTRLSIL.

This clone occurred a few times. The CDR3 DNA is TGTGCCAGCAGTCGACAGCTGATGTATGAAAAACTGTTTTTT. Translating gives CASSRQLMYEKLFF. The chain uses TRBV27 and TRBJ1-4; perhaps TRBD1 as D (5 bases). The CDR3 contains 14 residues. Trimming took 5 bases from V and 6 from J, leaving 13 bases between them. The germline V gene encodes CDR1 MNHEY and CDR2 SMNVEV (reference sequence).

This chain uses TRBV18 with TRBJ1-5; no clear D. Deletions cut 3 bases from V and 7 bases from J, with 10 bases between. Germline lookup yields CDR1 KGHSH and CDR2 LQKENI. The CDR3 extends over 13 amino acids. CDR3 coding DNA: TGTGCCAGCTCACCGGCTATAGGGCAGCCCCAGCATTTT. This sequence encodes CASSPAIGQPQHF.

CDR3: CASRDRAPETEAFF. CDR3 nucleotides: TGTGCCAGCAGGGACAGGGCTCCAGAAACTGAAGCTTTCTTT. This sequence joins TRBV2 and TRBJ1-1; 8 bases match TRBD1. CDR1 is SNHLY, CDR2 FYNNEI, per germline. The J segment lost 5 bases and the V segment lost 6 bases, leaving 8 bases of the junction unmatched. The CDR3 contains 14 residues.

This clone was recorded a few times. V usage is TRBV2 and J usage is TRBJ1-6; the D is unclear. CDR3 length: 14 residues. V was cut by 7 bases and J by 7 bases, with 14 bases left in between. Germline-derived CDR1 and CDR2 are SNHLY and FYNNEI. The chain's CDR3 is CASITDGQNSPLHF. The CDR3 bases are TGTGCCAGCATAACGGACGGCCAAAATTCACCCCTCCACTTT. Supplemented by reference TRBV2 and TRBJ1-6, the full variable domain reads EPEVTQTPSHQVTQMGQEVILRCVPISNHLYFYWYRQILGQKVEFLVSFYNNEISEKSEIFDDQFSVERPDGSNFTLKIRSTKLEDSAMYFCASITDGQNSPLHFGNGTRLTVT.

The rearrangement links TRBV6-1 to TRBJ1-4; 8 nucleotides agree with TRBD1. CDR1 MNHNS and CDR2 SASEGT come from the germline V gene. The V and J ends lost 6 bases and 8 bases, in that order; junction bases with no gene match: 11. The CDR3 is 15 amino acids. The CDR3 sequence is CASSPSVTGDEKLFF. The CDR3 DNA follows: TGTGCCAGCAGCCCCAGTGTGACAGGGGACGAAAAACTGTTTTTT.

The J gene is TRBJ1-5, the V gene TRBV27, with TRBD1 matching 11 bases. Germline V gene data show CDR1 as MNHEY and CDR2 as SMNVEV (reference sequence). The J segment lost 6 bases and the V segment lost 7 bases, leaving 5 bases of the junction unmatched. The CDR3 has 14 amino acids. The CDR3 loop reads CASNGQGAGQPQHF. The CDR3 nucleotides read TGTGCCAGCAACGGACAGGGGGCAGGTCAGCCCCAGCATTTT.

The V and J genes are TRBV6-1 and TRBJ1-2; TRBD1 is a possible D gene (6 bases). V lost 6 bases and J 4 bases, leaving 12 bases between the germline ends. This CDR3 has 13 residues. Per germline, CDR1 MNHNS and CDR2 SASEGT. Here the CDR3 DNA reads TGTGCCAGCAGCTCCGGGACATCCTATGGCTACACCTTC. This gives the protein CASSSGTSYGYTF.

The sample holds one count of this clone. The chain employs TRBV30 and TRBJ1-2; D is ambiguous. Germline V lookup: CDR1 GTSNPN, CDR2 SVGIG (reference sequence). Trimming took off 1 base at V and 5 bases at J, with 17 bases between the two ends. The length of the CDR3 is 15 residues. Here the CDR3 DNA reads TGTGCCTGGAGTGACGAGGTCCAGAGCGGGTATGGCTACACCTTC. Translated, it gives CAWSDEVQSGYGYTF. Based on the CDR3 plus reference TRBV30 and TRBJ1-2, the full variable domain is SQTIHQWPATLVQPVGSPLSLECTVEGTSNPNLYWYRQAAGRGLQLLFYSVGIGQISSEVPQNLSASRPQDRQFILSSKKLLLSDSGFYLCAWSDEVQSGYGYTFGSGTRLTVV.

J is TRBJ2-6 and V is TRBV7-9; D uncertain. The germline gives CDR1 SEHNR, CDR2 FQNEAQ (reference sequence). Trimming took off 1 base at V and 1 base at J, with 8 bases between the two ends. The CDR3 spans 16 residues. CDR3 nucleotide sequence: TGTGCCAGCAGCTTAGGTCGGACGTCTGGGGCCAACGTCCTGACTTTC. It encodes CASSLGRTSGANVLTF.

The chain carries TRBV7-2 and TRBJ1-1; no firm D call. The CDR3 totals 14 residues. Germline loops: CDR1 SGHTA, CDR2 FQGNSA. V lost 5 bases and J 5 bases, leaving 15 bases between the germline ends. In nucleotides, the CDR3 is TGTGCCAGCAGCCCGTGGGGTTCGGGAACTGAAGCTTTCTTT. Translated, it gives CASSPWGSGTEAFF. Combining the CDR3 with reference TRBV7-2 and TRBJ1-1 gives the whole variable domain GAGVSQSPSNKVTEKGKDVELRCDPISGHTALYWYRQSLGQGLEFLIYFQGNSAPDKSGLPSDRFSAERTGGSVSTLTIQRTQQEDSAVYLCASSPWGSGTEAFFGQGTRLTVV.

The genes are TRBV29-1 and TRBJ1-2; weak D call: TRBD1 (6 bases). V was shortened by 6 bases and J by 7 bases, with 12 bases between the two germline ends. This CDR3 comprises 11 residues. CDR1 is SQVTM and CDR2 is ANQGSEA in the germline V gene. CDR3: CSVRDRPGYTF. CDR3 nucleotide sequence: TGCAGCGTCCGAGACAGGCCTGGCTACACCTTC. The full variable domain, in which reference TRBV29-1 and TRBJ1-2 provide the parts outside the CDR3, is SAVISQKPSRDICQRGTSLTIQCQVDSQVTMMFWYRQQPGQSLTLIATANQGSEATYESGFVIDKFPISRPNLTFSTLTVSNMSPEDSSIYLCSVRDRPGYTFGSGTRLTVV.

V and J are TRBV5-6 and TRBJ1-2; TRBD1 matches at 10 bases. This CDR3 is 14 amino acids long. CDR1 SGHDT and CDR2 YYEEEE come from the germline V gene. V lost 6 bases to trimming and J lost 5 bases; unmatched junction nucleotides: 7. In DNA form, the CDR3 reads TGTGCCAGCACCAGACAGGGGGCAGGATATGGCTACACCTTC. Its protein product is CASTRQGAGYGYTF.

The chain employs TRBV2 and TRBJ2-5; the D is unclear. V lost 6 bases to trimming and J lost 2 bases, with 4 bases between them. The germline gives CDR1 SNHLY, CDR2 FYNNEI. The CDR3 contains 11 residues. The CDR3 nucleotides are TGTGCCAGCAGGAGACAAGAGACCCAGTACTTC. Protein product: CASRRQETQYF.

This chain links TRBV29-1 with TRBJ1-4, with TRBD1 matching over 7 bases. The CDR3 length is 14 residues. CDR1 SQVTM and CDR2 ANQGSEA come from the germline V gene. The trim removed 2 bases at V and 5 bases at J, leaving 5 bases unmatched. Here the CDR3 DNA reads TGCAGCGTTGAAACTGGGACAGAGAATGAAAAACTGTTTTTT. It specifies CSVETGTENEKLFF. The full variable domain, rest sourced from reference TRBV29-1 and TRBJ1-4, is SAVISQKPSRDICQRGTSLTIQCQVDSQVTMMFWYRQQPGQSLTLIATANQGSEATYESGFVIDKFPISRPNLTFSTLTVSNMSPEDSSIYLCSVETGTENEKLFFGSGTQLSVL.

There are a few counts of this clone. The chain recombines TRBV30 with TRBJ1-1, with TRBD1 identical over 8 bases. CDR3 length equals 13 residues. The junction had 6 bases not matched to a gene; V was cut back by 5 bases and J by 4 bases. Germline V gene lookup returns CDR1 GTSNPN and CDR2 SVGIG (reference sequence). The CDR3 nucleotides read TGTGCCTGGGCCAGGGGGCCAAGCACTGAAGCTTTCTTT. Its translation: CAWARGPSTEAFF. The full variable domain, with the rest looked up from reference TRBV30 and TRBJ1-1, is SQTIHQWPATLVQPVGSPLSLECTVEGTSNPNLYWYRQAAGRGLQLLFYSVGIGQISSEVPQNLSASRPQDRQFILSSKKLLLSDSGFYLCAWARGPSTEAFFGQGTRLTVV.

The chain uses TRBV27 and TRBJ1-1; TRBD1 matches 10 bases. The V gene end was trimmed by 3 bases and the J gene end by 3 bases; junction bases not matched to a gene: 4. Germline CDR1 and CDR2: MNHEY and SMNVEV (reference sequence). The CDR3 consists of 15 residues. CDR3 loop: CASSFRDRGHTEAFF. CDR3 DNA sequence: TGTGCCAGCAGTTTCCGTGACAGGGGGCACACTGAAGCTTTCTTT.